The subject of this entry is one TCR beta chain. In the authors' methods: Estimation of nucleated cell counts was performed using reference gene primer amplification. Some clones are missing from TCRdb's copy, which holds only in-frame ones; the method was immunoSEQ multiplex PCR. V, J and clone size derive from that table, while D and trimming were established from the DNA sequence. This sample has about 280,000 clones, with around 87% found just once. This sample is part of a study of blood T cell repertoires in COVID-19. Across the whole study: Sources were T cells, B-cell-depleted T cells, or PBMCs; the material itself was cDNA or gDNA.

In germline, CDR1 is SGHTA, CDR2 FQGTGA. CDR3 length equals 15 residues. Trimming shortened V by 5 bases and J by 2 bases, and 13 bases separated the two germline ends. This sequence joins TRBV7-3 and TRBJ2-1; the D gene is possibly TRBD2 (6 bases). The receptor comes from a young woman who had recovered from COVID-19. Sequenced sample: peripheral blood. CDR3 loop: CASSKGTGTYNEQFF. Here the CDR3 DNA reads TGTGCCAGCAGCAAAGGGACTGGAACCTACAATGAGCAGTTCTTC. The full variable domain, rest sourced from reference TRBV7-3 and TRBJ2-1, is GAGVSQTPSNKVTEKGKYVELRCDPISGHTALYWYRQSLGQGPEFLIYFQGTGAADDSGLPNDRFFAVRPEGSVSTLKIQRTERGDSAVYLCASSKGTGTYNEQFFGPGTRLTVL.